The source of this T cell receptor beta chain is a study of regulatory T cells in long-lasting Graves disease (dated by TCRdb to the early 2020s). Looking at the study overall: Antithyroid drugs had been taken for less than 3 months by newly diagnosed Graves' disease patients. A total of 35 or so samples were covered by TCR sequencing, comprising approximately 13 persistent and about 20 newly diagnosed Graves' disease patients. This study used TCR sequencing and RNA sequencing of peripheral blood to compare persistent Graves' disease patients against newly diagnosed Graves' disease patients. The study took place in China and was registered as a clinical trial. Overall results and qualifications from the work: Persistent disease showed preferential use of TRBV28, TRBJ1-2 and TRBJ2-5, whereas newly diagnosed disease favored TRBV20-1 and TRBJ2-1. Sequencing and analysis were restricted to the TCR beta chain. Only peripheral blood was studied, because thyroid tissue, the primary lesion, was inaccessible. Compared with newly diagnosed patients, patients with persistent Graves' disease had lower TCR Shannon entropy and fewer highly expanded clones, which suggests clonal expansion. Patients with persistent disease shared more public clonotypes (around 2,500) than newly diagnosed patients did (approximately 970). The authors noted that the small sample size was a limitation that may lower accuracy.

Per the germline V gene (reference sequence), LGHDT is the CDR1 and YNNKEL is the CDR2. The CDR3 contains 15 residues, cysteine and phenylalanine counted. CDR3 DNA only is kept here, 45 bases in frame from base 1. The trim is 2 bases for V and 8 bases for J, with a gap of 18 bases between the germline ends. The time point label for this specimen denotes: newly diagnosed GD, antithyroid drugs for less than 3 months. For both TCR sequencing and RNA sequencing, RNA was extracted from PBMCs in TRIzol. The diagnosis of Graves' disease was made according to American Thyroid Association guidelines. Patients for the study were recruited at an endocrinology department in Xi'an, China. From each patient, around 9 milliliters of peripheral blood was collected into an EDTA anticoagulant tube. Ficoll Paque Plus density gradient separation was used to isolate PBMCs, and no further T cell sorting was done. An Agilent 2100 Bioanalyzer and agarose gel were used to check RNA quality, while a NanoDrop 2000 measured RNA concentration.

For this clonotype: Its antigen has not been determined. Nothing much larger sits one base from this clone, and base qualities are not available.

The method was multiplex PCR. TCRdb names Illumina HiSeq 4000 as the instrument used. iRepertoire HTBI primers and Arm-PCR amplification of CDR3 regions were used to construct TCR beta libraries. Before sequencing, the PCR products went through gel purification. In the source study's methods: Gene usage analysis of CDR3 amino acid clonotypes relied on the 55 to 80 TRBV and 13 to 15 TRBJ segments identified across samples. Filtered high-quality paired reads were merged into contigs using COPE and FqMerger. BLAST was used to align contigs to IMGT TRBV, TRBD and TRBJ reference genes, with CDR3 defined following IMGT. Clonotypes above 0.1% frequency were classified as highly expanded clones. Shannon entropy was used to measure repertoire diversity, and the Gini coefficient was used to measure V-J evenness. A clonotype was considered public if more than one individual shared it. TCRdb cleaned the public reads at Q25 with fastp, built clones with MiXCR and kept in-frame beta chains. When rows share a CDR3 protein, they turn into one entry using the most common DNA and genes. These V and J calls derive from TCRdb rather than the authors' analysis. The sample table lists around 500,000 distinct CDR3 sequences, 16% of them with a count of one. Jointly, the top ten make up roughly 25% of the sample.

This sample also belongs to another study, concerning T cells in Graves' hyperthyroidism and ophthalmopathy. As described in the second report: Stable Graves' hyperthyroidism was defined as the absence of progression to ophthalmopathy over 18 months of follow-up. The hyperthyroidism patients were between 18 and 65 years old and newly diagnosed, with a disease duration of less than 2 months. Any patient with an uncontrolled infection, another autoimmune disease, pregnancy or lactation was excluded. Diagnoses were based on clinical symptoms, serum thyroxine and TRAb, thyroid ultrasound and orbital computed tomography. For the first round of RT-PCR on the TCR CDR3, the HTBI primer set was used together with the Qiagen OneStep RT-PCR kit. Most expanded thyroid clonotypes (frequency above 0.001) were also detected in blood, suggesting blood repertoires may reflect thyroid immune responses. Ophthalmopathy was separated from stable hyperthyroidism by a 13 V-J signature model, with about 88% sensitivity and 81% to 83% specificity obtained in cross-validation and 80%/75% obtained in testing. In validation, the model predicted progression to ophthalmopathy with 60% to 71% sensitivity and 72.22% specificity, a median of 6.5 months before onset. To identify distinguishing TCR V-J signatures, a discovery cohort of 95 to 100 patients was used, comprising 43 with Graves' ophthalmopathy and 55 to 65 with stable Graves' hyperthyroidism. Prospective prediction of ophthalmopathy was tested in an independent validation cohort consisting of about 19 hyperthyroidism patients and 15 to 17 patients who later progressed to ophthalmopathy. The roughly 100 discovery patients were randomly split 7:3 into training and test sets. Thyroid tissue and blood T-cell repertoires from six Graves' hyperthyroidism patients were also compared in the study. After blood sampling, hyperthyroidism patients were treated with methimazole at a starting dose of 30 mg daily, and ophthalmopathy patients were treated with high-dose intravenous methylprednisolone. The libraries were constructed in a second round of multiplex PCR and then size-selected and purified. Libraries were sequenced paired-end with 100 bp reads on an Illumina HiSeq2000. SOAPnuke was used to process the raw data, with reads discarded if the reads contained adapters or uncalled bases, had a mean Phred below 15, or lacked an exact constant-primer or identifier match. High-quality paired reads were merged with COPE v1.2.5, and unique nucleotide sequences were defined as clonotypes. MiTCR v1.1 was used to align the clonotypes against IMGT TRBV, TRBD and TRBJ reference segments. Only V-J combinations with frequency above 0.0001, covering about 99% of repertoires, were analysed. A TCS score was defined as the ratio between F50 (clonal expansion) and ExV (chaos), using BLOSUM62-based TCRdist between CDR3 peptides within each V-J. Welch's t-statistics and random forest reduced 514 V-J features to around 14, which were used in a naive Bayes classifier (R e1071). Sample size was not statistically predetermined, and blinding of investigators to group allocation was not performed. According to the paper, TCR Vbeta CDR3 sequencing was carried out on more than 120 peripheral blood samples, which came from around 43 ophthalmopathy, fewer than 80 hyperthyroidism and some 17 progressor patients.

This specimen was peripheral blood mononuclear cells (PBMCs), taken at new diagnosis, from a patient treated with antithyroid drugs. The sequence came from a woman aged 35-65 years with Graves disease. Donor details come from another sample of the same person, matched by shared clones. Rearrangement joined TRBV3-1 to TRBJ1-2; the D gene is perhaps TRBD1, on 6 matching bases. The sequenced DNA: TGTGCCAGCAGCCAAACCGGGACATGGATCGGAGGCTACACCTTC. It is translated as CASSQTGTWIGGYTF.